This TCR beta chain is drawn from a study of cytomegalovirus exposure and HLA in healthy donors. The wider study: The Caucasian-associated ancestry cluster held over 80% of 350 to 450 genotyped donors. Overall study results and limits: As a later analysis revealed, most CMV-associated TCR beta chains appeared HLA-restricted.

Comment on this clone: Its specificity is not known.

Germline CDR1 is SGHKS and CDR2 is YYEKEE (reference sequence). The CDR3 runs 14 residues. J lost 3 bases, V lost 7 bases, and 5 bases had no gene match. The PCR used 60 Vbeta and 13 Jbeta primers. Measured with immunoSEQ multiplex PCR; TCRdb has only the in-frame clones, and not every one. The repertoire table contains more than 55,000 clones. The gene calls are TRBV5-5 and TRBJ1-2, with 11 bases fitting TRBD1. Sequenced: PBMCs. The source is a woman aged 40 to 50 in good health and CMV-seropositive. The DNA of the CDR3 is TGTGCCAGCGGACAGGGGGCGCGAGACTATGGCTACACCTTC. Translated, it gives CASGQGARDYGYTF.